These 17 T cell receptor beta chains were all obtained from the same sample, sequenced in a study of T cells after yellow fever vaccination. TCRdb fed the 5' RACE reads into MiXCR, producing one record per CDR3 protein. The data contain 150,000 to 200,000 distinct CDR3 sequences, roughly 9.6% of them singletons. The input for sequencing was CD8+ T cells sorted from PBMCs, taken 15 days after the yellow fever booster vaccination. Receptors originate from a man between 18 and 29 years old who received the YFV17D yellow fever vaccine.

This clonotype was counted a few times. This chain connects TRBV5-5 to TRBJ2-1; 10 bases agree with TRBD1. The V gene end was trimmed by 6 bases and the J gene end by 8 bases; junction bases not matched to a gene: 8. Per germline, CDR1 SGHKS and CDR2 YYEKEE (reference sequence). The CDR3 is made up of 14 amino acids. In DNA form, the CDR3 reads TGTGCCAGCACCGACCTCGGGACAGGGGATGAGCAGTTCTTC. Protein sequence: CASTDLGTGDEQFF.

The chain has TRBV4-1 and TRBJ2-2; 7 nucleotides match TRBD2. The CDR3 consists of 13 residues. Germline V gene data show CDR1 as MGHRA and CDR2 as YSYEKL. J was trimmed by 7 bases and V by 4 bases; bases with no gene match: 3. The CDR3 loop is CASSPWEGGELFF. CDR3 bases: TGCGCCAGCAGCCCTTGGGAGGGCGGGGAGCTGTTTTTT.

This clonotype was seen a handful of times. This sequence joins TRBV5-1 and TRBJ1-1; maybe TRBD1 (5 bases). The CDR3 loop spans 14 amino acids. The V end was cut by 0 bases, the J end by 7 bases, with 13 bases between. Looked up from germline, CDR1 is SGHRS and CDR2 is YFSETQ. The CDR3 sequence: CASSLGGAEIEAFF. The CDR3 bases are TGCGCCAGCAGCTTGGGAGGGGCCGAGATTGAAGCTTTCTTT.

The CDR3 DNA reads as TGTGCCAGCAGAACAACCCCGGGACAGGGGGCTGGGGCCAACGTCCTGACTTTC. It yields the protein CASRTTPGQGAGANVLTF. The chain couples TRBV12-3 or TRBV12-4 to TRBJ2-6; TRBD1 aligns across 11 bases. The CDR3 is 18 amino acids. V lost 6 bases, J lost 2 bases, and 9 bases stayed unmatched.

This clonotype has a handful of counts. The chain joins TRBV4-1 to TRBJ1-1; D is perhaps TRBD1 (5 bases). Trimming removed 3 bases at V and 6 bases at J, with 11 bases between. CDR1 MGHRA and CDR2 YSYEKL come from the germline V gene. CDR3 length equals 13 residues. Here the CDR3 DNA reads TGCGCCAGCAGCCAGGGAGGGGACGCTGAAGCTTTCTTT. It is translated as CASSQGGDAEAFF.

This clonotype was seen more than once but under ten times. The rearrangement joins TRBV12-3 or TRBV12-4 to TRBJ1-1; D gene unclear. Trimming stripped 6 bases from V and 12 bases from J, with 17 bases between. The CDR3 contains 12 residues. The CDR3 here is CASSRAGDPSFF. CDR3 bases: TGTGCCAGCAGCCGAGCCGGGGATCCATCTTTCTTT.

This sequence joins TRBV27 and TRBJ1-5; maybe TRBD1 (5 bases). The CDR3 consists of 12 residues. CDR1 MNHEY and CDR2 SMNVEV come from the germline V gene (reference sequence). The V and J ends lost 5 bases and 6 bases respectively, with 8 bases between them. The CDR3 sequence: CASSAGLQPQHF. CDR3 DNA: TGTGCCAGCAGTGCAGGGCTTCAGCCCCAGCATTTT.

This clonotype was seen many times. This rearrangement joins TRBV7-2 to TRBJ2-3, with TRBD2 identical over 13 bases. The CDR3 is 17 residues long. V was clipped by 0 bases and J by 2 bases; unmatched bases: 2. Germline-derived CDR1 and CDR2 are SGHTA and FQGNSA. As DNA, the CDR3 is TGTGCCAGCAGCTTAGCCGGGACTAGCGGGGACACAGATACGCAGTATTTT. Protein product: CASSLAGTSGDTDTQYF. The entire variable domain, with the rest obtained from reference TRBV7-2 and TRBJ2-3, is as follows: GAGVSQSPSNKVTEKGKDVELRCDPISGHTALYWYRQSLGQGLEFLIYFQGNSAPDKSGLPSDRFSAERTGGSVSTLTIQRTQQEDSAVYLCASSLAGTSGDTDTQYFGPGTRLTVL.

This clonotype was observed a handful of times. This chain joins TRBV12-3 or TRBV12-4 and TRBJ1-1, with D perhaps TRBD1 (6 bases). The germline V and J ends were trimmed by 2 bases and 4 bases, with 11 bases remaining between them. The CDR3 extends over 14 amino acids. The DNA for the CDR3 is TGTGCCAGCAGTTTACGAGGGGGTGCCACTGAAGCTTTCTTT. Encoded protein: CASSLRGGATEAFF.

The V call is TRBV4-3, the J call TRBJ2-2, with no clear D. CDR1 is LGHNA, CDR2 YSLEER, per germline. CDR3 length: 13 residues. Trimming took 9 bases from V and 1 from J, leaving 9 bases between them. CDR3 nucleotides: TGCGCCAGTAGCTGGGGGAACACCGGGGAGCTGTTTTTT. Residues: CASSWGNTGELFF.

V is TRBV7-9 and J is TRBJ2-7; D gene uncertain. CDR1 and CDR2 (germline): SEHNR, FQNEAQ (reference sequence). The CDR3 runs to 14 residues. Trimming stripped 5 bases from V and 3 bases from J, with 14 bases between. The CDR3 loop reads CASSGDVRHYEQYV. CDR3 DNA: TGTGCCAGCAGCGGCGACGTGAGGCACTACGAGCAGTACGTC.

The CDR3 nucleotides read TGTGCCAGCAGCACTCAGGGCGGGAACTATGGCTACACCTTC. Translating gives CASSTQGGNYGYTF. The rearrangement uses TRBV5-6 and TRBJ1-2, with D possibly TRBD1 on 5 matching bases. The CDR3 loop spans 14 amino acids. Germline loops: CDR1 SGHDT, CDR2 YYEEEE. V was shortened by 4 bases and J by 2 bases, with 12 bases between the two germline ends.

This clonotype was seen a few times. CDR3 DNA: TGCAGCGCAGACAGGGTTGGTTCCGGGGAGCTGTTTTTT. Its translation is CSADRVGSGELFF. The chain has TRBV29-1 and TRBJ2-2; 7 bases line up with TRBD1. The V gene's germline CDR1 is SQVTM and CDR2 ANQGSEA. Losses at the gene ends were 7 bases for V and 6 bases for J; bases not matched to a gene: 8. There are 13 residues in the CDR3.

This clonotype was observed many times. The chain has TRBV11-2 and TRBJ2-2; 7 bases line up with TRBD2. The trim removed 7 bases at V and 6 bases at J, leaving 11 bases unmatched. This CDR3 has 15 amino acids. The germline gives CDR1 SGHAT, CDR2 FQNNGV. CDR3 sequence: CASTEHGGIAGELFF. CDR3 DNA: TGTGCCAGCACCGAGCACGGGGGGATCGCCGGGGAGCTGTTTTTT.

J is TRBJ2-7 and V is TRBV4-3, with D perhaps TRBD1 (5 bases). Germline-derived CDR1 and CDR2 are LGHNA and YSLEER. Trimming shortened V by 0 bases and J by 2 bases, and 8 bases separated the two germline ends. This CDR3 is 14 amino acids long. The CDR3 nucleotides are TGCGCCAGCAGCCAAGATCAGGGCACCTACGAGCAGTACTTC. Its protein is CASSQDQGTYEQYF.

This clonotype has only a few counts. The V and J genes are TRBV12-3 or TRBV12-4 and TRBJ2-2; weak D call: TRBD1 (8 bases). This CDR3 contains 15 residues. Trimming left V 10 bases short and J 5 bases short, with 20 bases between. DNA of the CDR3: TGTGCCACCGACCTGACAGGGGAGGGTACCGGGGAGCTGTTTTTT. Its translation is CATDLTGEGTGELFF.

This clonotype was counted a few times. The rearrangement links TRBV7-8 to TRBJ2-3, with 14 bases aligning to TRBD2. J gave up 14 bases and V 3 bases, and 7 bases lay outside the gene matches. The germline V gene has CDR1 SGHVS and CDR2 FQNEAQ. The CDR3 extends over 14 amino acids. Here the CDR3 reads CASSLQTSGGEGYF. In DNA, the CDR3 is TGTGCCAGCAGCTTGCAGACTAGCGGGGGGGAAGGGTATTTT.